Listed below are T cell receptor beta chains from one sample, sequenced in a study of T cell repertoires in cytomegalovirus infection. MiXCR, run by TCRdb on the reads, gives a single entry per CDR3 protein. Altogether a few hundred thousand distinct CDR3 sequences are present, approximately 18% being singletons, with the ten largest covering 8.7%. The sample consisted of PBMCs. These receptors originate from a human donor in good health (CMV status not recorded). Some clones in this sample may be carry-over from other donors' samples. Each CDR3 is given with its conserved first and last residue. A D gene is named only where the DNA matches it firmly. Clone sizes are given selectively: once, few, many, or a class where the clone is expanded.

v_gene: TRBV6-2/TRBV6-3; abundance: many; j_gene: TRBJ2-7; d_gene: -; CDR3nt: TGTGCCAGCAGTCCTCCAGGGGATCCCTACGAGCAGTACTTC; CDR3aa: CASSPPGDPYEQYF
v_gene: TRBV12-3/TRBV12-4; abundance: many; j_gene: TRBJ1-1; d_gene: TRBD1; CDR3nt: TGTGCCAGCAGCCTGCGGACAGGGAGGGTTGAAGCTTTCTTT; CDR3aa: CASSLRTGRVEAFF
v_gene: TRBV3-1; abundance: -; j_gene: TRBJ1-4; d_gene: TRBD1; CDR3nt: TGTGCCAGCAGCCACGGGGACAGCCGAATGAGGGAACTGTTTTTT; CDR3aa: CASSHGDSRMRELFF
v_gene: TRBV3-1; abundance: -; j_gene: TRBJ2-1; d_gene: -; CDR3nt: TGTGCCAGCAGCCATCCCGGGGTGGGTGAGCAGTTCTTC; CDR3aa: CASSHPGVGEQFF
v_gene: TRBV3-1; abundance: few; j_gene: TRBJ1-3; d_gene: -; CDR3nt: TGTGCCAGCAGCCAACTAGATTCGGCTCCCACCATATATTTT; CDR3aa: CASSQLDSAPTIYF
v_gene: TRBV28; abundance: -; j_gene: TRBJ2-7; d_gene: -; CDR3nt: TGTGCCAGCAGTCCTGCGGGCCTCACCTACGAGCAGTACTTC; CDR3aa: CASSPAGLTYEQYF
v_gene: TRBV27; abundance: -; j_gene: TRBJ2-5; d_gene: -; CDR3nt: TGTGCCAGCAGTTTTGCGACAGCAGAGACCCAGTACTTC; CDR3aa: CASSFATAETQYF
v_gene: TRBV2; abundance: -; j_gene: TRBJ1-1; d_gene: -; CDR3nt: TGTGCCAGCAGTGAGGCACCTGCAAAAGCTTTCTTT; CDR3aa: CASSEAPAKAFF
v_gene: TRBV4-1; abundance: many; j_gene: TRBJ2-2; d_gene: -; CDR3nt: TGCGCCAGCAGCCAACCTCAGGGAAAGTCCGGGGAGCTGTTTTTT; CDR3aa: CASSQPQGKSGELFF
v_gene: TRBV11-2; abundance: few; j_gene: TRBJ2-1; d_gene: -; CDR3nt: TGTGCCAGCAGGCTCTCTGGAGTAAGGTATTGGGATGAGCAGTTCTTC; CDR3aa: CASRLSGVRYWDEQFF
v_gene: TRBV7-9; abundance: many; j_gene: TRBJ2-7; d_gene: -; CDR3nt: TGTGCCAGCAGCTTTGGTAGTACCTACGAGCAGTACTTC; CDR3aa: CASSFGSTYEQYF
v_gene: TRBV19; abundance: many; j_gene: TRBJ2-7; d_gene: -; CDR3nt: TGTGCCAGTAGTATAGTCCCTAGCGACGAGCAGTACTTC; CDR3aa: CASSIVPSDEQYF
v_gene: TRBV2; abundance: few; j_gene: TRBJ2-3; d_gene: TRBD2; CDR3nt: TGTGCCAGCAGTGCTCGACTAGCGGGAACCCCCCAGGGGCAGTATTTT; CDR3aa: CASSARLAGTPQGQYF
v_gene: TRBV7-2; abundance: many; j_gene: TRBJ2-1; d_gene: -; CDR3nt: TGTGCCAGCGCGTCGGACAATGAGCAGTTCTTC; CDR3aa: CASASDNEQFF
v_gene: TRBV5-1; abundance: few; j_gene: TRBJ2-3; d_gene: -; CDR3nt: TGCGCCAGCAGGAGCAGGGTGGTTATCACAGATACGCAGTATTTT; CDR3aa: CASRSRVVITDTQYF
v_gene: TRBV10-3; abundance: few; j_gene: TRBJ1-2; d_gene: -; CDR3nt: TGTGCCATCGGAGGGAAGGGCTATGGCTACACCTTC; CDR3aa: CAIGGKGYGYTF
v_gene: TRBV12-3/TRBV12-4; abundance: -; j_gene: TRBJ2-7; d_gene: TRBD1; CDR3nt: TGTGCCAGCAGTTGGGGGACAGGGGATCGCGAGCAGTACTTC; CDR3aa: CASSWGTGDREQYF
v_gene: TRBV7-9; abundance: few; j_gene: TRBJ2-7; d_gene: TRBD1; CDR3nt: TGTGCCAGCAGCCCGACGACCGGACAGGGGGGGGACGAGCAGTACTTC; CDR3aa: CASSPTTGQGGDEQYF
v_gene: TRBV7-9; abundance: -; j_gene: TRBJ2-2; d_gene: -; CDR3nt: TGTGCCAGCAGCCACCATGGGGGAACGACCACCGGGGAGCTGTTTTTT; CDR3aa: CASSHHGGTTTGELFF
v_gene: TRBV7-8; abundance: many; j_gene: TRBJ1-1; d_gene: TRBD1; CDR3nt: TGTGCCAGCAGCTTAGCGCCCAGGGGGGACACTGAAGCTTTCTTT; CDR3aa: CASSLAPRGDTEAFF
v_gene: TRBV7-9; abundance: once; j_gene: TRBJ2-7; d_gene: TRBD1; CDR3nt: TGTGCCAGCAGCTCGTCGGGACAGGGTTTCTACGAGCAGTACTTC; CDR3aa: CASSSSGQGFYEQYF
v_gene: TRBV5-4; abundance: few; j_gene: TRBJ2-3; d_gene: -; CDR3nt: TGTGCCAGCAGTCGGACTACCCAAAGCACAGATACGCAGTATTTT; CDR3aa: CASSRTTQSTDTQYF
v_gene: TRBV12-3/TRBV12-4; abundance: few; j_gene: TRBJ1-1; d_gene: -; CDR3nt: TGTGCCAGCAGGGGGGGGAGGAACACTGAAGCTTTCTTT; CDR3aa: CASRGGRNTEAFF
v_gene: TRBV7-6; abundance: few; j_gene: TRBJ1-1; d_gene: -; CDR3nt: TGTGCCAGCAGCTTCGCCTCAAACACTGAAGCTTTCTTT; CDR3aa: CASSFASNTEAFF
v_gene: TRBV12-3/TRBV12-4; abundance: many; j_gene: TRBJ1-5; d_gene: TRBD1; CDR3nt: TGTGCCAGCAGCGAATCTGGACAGGGGGCTCGCCAGCCCCAGCATTTT; CDR3aa: CASSESGQGARQPQHF
v_gene: TRBV7-6; abundance: many; j_gene: TRBJ2-3; d_gene: TRBD2; CDR3nt: TGTGCCAGCAGCTATAGCGGGGGAAACACAGATACGCAGTATTTT; CDR3aa: CASSYSGGNTDTQYF
v_gene: TRBV20-1; abundance: -; j_gene: TRBJ2-3; d_gene: -; CDR3nt: TGCAGTGCTAAATACGGAGATACGCAGTATTTT; CDR3aa: CSAKYGDTQYF
v_gene: TRBV12-3/TRBV12-4; abundance: -; j_gene: TRBJ1-5; d_gene: TRBD1; CDR3nt: TGTGCCAGCAGTAAGGGACAGGTGAGGGGCAATCAGCCCCAGCATTTT; CDR3aa: CASSKGQVRGNQPQHF
v_gene: TRBV6-5; abundance: once; j_gene: TRBJ2-4; d_gene: -; CDR3nt: TGTGCCAGCAGTTATAGGGGCACCAACATTCAGTACTTC; CDR3aa: CASSYRGTNIQYF
v_gene: TRBV7-9; abundance: many; j_gene: TRBJ1-2; d_gene: -; CDR3nt: TGTGCCAGCAGCTTAATCCAGGGCCCCCCTGGACGCTACACCTTC; CDR3aa: CASSLIQGPPGRYTF
v_gene: TRBV7-9; abundance: few; j_gene: TRBJ2-7; d_gene: -; CDR3nt: TGTGCCAGCAGTTCCGGACACATGCAGGGGCAGTACTTC; CDR3aa: CASSSGHMQGQYF
v_gene: TRBV7-9; abundance: many; j_gene: TRBJ2-5; d_gene: TRBD1; CDR3nt: TGTGCCAGCCAACGACAGGGGGAGACCCAGTACTTC; CDR3aa: CASQRQGETQYF
v_gene: TRBV6-8; abundance: few; j_gene: TRBJ2-3; d_gene: -; CDR3nt: TGTGCCAGCCACGACACAGATACGCAGTATTTT; CDR3aa: CASHDTDTQYF
v_gene: TRBV5-5; abundance: -; j_gene: TRBJ2-3; d_gene: -; CDR3nt: TGTGCCAGCAGCCTAATGTGGGGGAACGTAGATACGCAGTATTTT; CDR3aa: CASSLMWGNVDTQYF
v_gene: TRBV20-1; abundance: -; j_gene: TRBJ2-1; d_gene: TRBD2; CDR3nt: TGCAGTGCTAGATTGACTAGCTTCAATGAGCAGTTCTTC; CDR3aa: CSARLTSFNEQFF
v_gene: TRBV28; abundance: few; j_gene: TRBJ2-1; d_gene: TRBD2; CDR3nt: TGTGCCAGCAGTTTGGGAGCGGGGGGGGTGAATGAGCAGTTCTTC; CDR3aa: CASSLGAGGVNEQFF
v_gene: TRBV12-3/TRBV12-4; abundance: -; j_gene: TRBJ1-6; d_gene: TRBD1; CDR3nt: TGTGCCAGCAGCAGGACAGGTCGAAATTCACCCCTCCACTTT; CDR3aa: CASSRTGRNSPLHF
v_gene: TRBV27; abundance: -; j_gene: TRBJ2-5; d_gene: TRBD1; CDR3nt: TGTGCCAGCAGTTACTCGGTTGGGGGACAGTGGCGAGGGACCCAGTACTTC; CDR3aa: CASSYSVGGQWRGTQYF
v_gene: TRBV12-3/TRBV12-4; abundance: -; j_gene: TRBJ2-7; d_gene: -; CDR3nt: TGTGCCAGCAGTTTACGGCCGGAGAGTGAGCAGTACTTC; CDR3aa: CASSLRPESEQYF
v_gene: TRBV28; abundance: many; j_gene: TRBJ2-5; d_gene: -; CDR3nt: TGTGCCAGCAGGCCGCAGGGGCAAGAGACCCAGTACTTC; CDR3aa: CASRPQGQETQYF
v_gene: TRBV7-2; abundance: many; j_gene: TRBJ2-3; d_gene: -; CDR3nt: TGTGCCAGCAGCCCGGACAGATACACAGATACGCAGTATTTT; CDR3aa: CASSPDRYTDTQYF
v_gene: TRBV7-2; abundance: many; j_gene: TRBJ2-1; d_gene: TRBD2; CDR3nt: TGTGCCAGCAGCTTAGGCCCCACTAGCGGTTTCAATGAGCAGTTCTTC; CDR3aa: CASSLGPTSGFNEQFF
v_gene: TRBV19; abundance: -; j_gene: TRBJ2-1; d_gene: TRBD2; CDR3nt: TGTGCCAGTAGTATTGGGTTCCTAGCGGGAGACTCCTACAATGAGCAGTTCTTC; CDR3aa: CASSIGFLAGDSYNEQFF
v_gene: TRBV7-9; abundance: many; j_gene: TRBJ2-7; d_gene: TRBD1; CDR3nt: TGTGCCAGCAGCTCCCTCCGGGACAGGACCTACGAGCAGTACTTC; CDR3aa: CASSSLRDRTYEQYF
v_gene: TRBV20-1; abundance: -; j_gene: TRBJ1-2; d_gene: TRBD1; CDR3nt: TGCAGTGCTAGGTTAGAGGGACAGGGGACAGCCGGCTATGGCTACACCTTC; CDR3aa: CSARLEGQGTAGYGYTF
v_gene: TRBV28; abundance: few; j_gene: TRBJ2-2; d_gene: TRBD2; CDR3nt: TGTGCCAGCACCAGAGCGGGGGGGCTGGCCGGGGAGCTGTTTTTT; CDR3aa: CASTRAGGLAGELFF
v_gene: TRBV19; abundance: -; j_gene: TRBJ2-4; d_gene: TRBD2; CDR3nt: TGTGCCAGTAGTTATCTGGGACTAGGGCTAGCCAAAAACATTCAGTACTTC; CDR3aa: CASSYLGLGLAKNIQYF
v_gene: TRBV2; abundance: -; j_gene: TRBJ2-3; d_gene: TRBD2; CDR3nt: TGTGCCAGCAGTGGGCACCGACTAGCGGGGGACACAGATACGCAGTATTTT; CDR3aa: CASSGHRLAGDTDTQYF
v_gene: TRBV5-4; abundance: -; j_gene: TRBJ2-7; d_gene: -; CDR3nt: TGTGCCAGCAGCTTGAGCCCGCCCTACGAGCAGTACTTC; CDR3aa: CASSLSPPYEQYF
v_gene: TRBV7-2; abundance: many; j_gene: TRBJ2-7; d_gene: TRBD1; CDR3nt: TGTGCCAGCAGCCAAGGGGGACAGGGGATCGAGCAGTACTTC; CDR3aa: CASSQGGQGIEQYF
v_gene: TRBV5-4; abundance: -; j_gene: TRBJ2-3; d_gene: -; CDR3nt: TGTGCCAGCAGCGTTAAGCTAGCGAATCATGTAGATACGCAGTATTTT; CDR3aa: CASSVKLANHVDTQYF
v_gene: TRBV19; abundance: many; j_gene: TRBJ1-1; d_gene: -; CDR3nt: TGTGCCAGTAGTAAGGCATGGGGCACCCTTCCGAACACTGAAGCTTTCTTT; CDR3aa: CASSKAWGTLPNTEAFF
v_gene: TRBV7-2; abundance: few; j_gene: TRBJ1-4; d_gene: -; CDR3nt: TGTGCCAGCAGCTTTCAGGGGTCTAATGAAAAACTGTTTTTT; CDR3aa: CASSFQGSNEKLFF
v_gene: TRBV6-1; abundance: many; j_gene: TRBJ1-5; d_gene: -; CDR3nt: TGTGCCAGCAGTACGAACAATCAGCCCCAGCATTTT; CDR3aa: CASSTNNQPQHF
v_gene: TRBV7-2; abundance: many; j_gene: TRBJ2-3; d_gene: -; CDR3nt: TGTGCCAGCAGCTCCCGGACCGGCACAGATACGCAGTATTTT; CDR3aa: CASSSRTGTDTQYF